This T cell receptor beta chain was retrieved from a study of OX40 agonist ivuxolimab in advanced cancers. Study-wide results and limits: Relative to CD4+ cells, CD8+ T cells on average had more expanded clones.

Patients were ineligible given autoimmune disease history or systemic immunosuppression. On cycle 4 day 1 and cycle 7 day 1, as well as at baseline, blood was sampled. Libraries were prepared by immunoSEQ multiplex PCR; TCRdb keeps only in-frame clonotypes and omits some of them. The table lists about 60,000 clones, around 83% of them singletons. A remark on this clone: What it binds is not known.

The source material was CD4+ or CD8+ T cells sorted from blood, sampled in a trial of the OX40 agonist ivuxolimab. The clonotype comes from an adult with an advanced solid tumor such as melanoma, head and neck, liver or kidney cancer.

The DNA for the CDR3 is TGCGCCAGCAGCCAATTAGGGGATAACTATGGCTACACCTTC. Translated: CASSQLGDNYGYTF. V usage is TRBV4-3 and J usage is TRBJ1-2, with D perhaps TRBD1 (5 bases). This CDR3 spans 14 amino acids. With 2 bases removed from V and 1 base from J, the gap between germline ends came to 8 bases. CDR1 and CDR2 (germline): LGHNA, YSLEER.